This T cell receptor beta chain was profiled in a study of OX40 agonist ivuxolimab in advanced cancers. Whole-study findings and limits: CD4+ and CD8+ blood T cells expanded clonally by week 6 at 0.1 to 3.0 mg/kg.

On this clone itself: Its cognate antigen is unknown.

This table comes from immunoSEQ multiplex PCR, and its TCRdb copy is limited to in-frame clones, with some not included. Among about 80,000 clones listed, around 94% were seen once. CDR1 LGHNA and CDR2 YNFKEQ come from the germline V gene. Trimming stripped 2 bases from V and 4 bases from J, with 13 bases between. The CDR3 totals 15 residues. Sequencing was performed on CD4+ or CD8+ T cells sorted from blood, taken in a trial of the OX40 agonist ivuxolimab. The chain couples TRBV4-2 to TRBJ2-3; D not resolved. The receptor was derived from an adult with an advanced solid tumor such as melanoma, head and neck, liver or kidney cancer. DNA of the CDR3: TGTGCCAGCAGCCAACCTGAACGAGATTCAGATACGCAGTATTTT. This codes for CASSQPERDSDTQYF.